This is a list of T cell receptor beta chains from one sample in a study of blood T cell repertoires in COVID-19. The data were produced by immunoSEQ multiplex PCR, yet TCRdb's version contains in-frame clones alone and is incomplete. Found here are under 200,000 clones, more than 65% of them singletons; the top ten hold 15% to 20%. The sample consisted of PBMCs or T cells enriched from blood (not recorded which). Receptor source: a man aged 55 to 69 who had recovered from COVID-19. Both conserved end residues are part of each CDR3. D genes are given only for firm matches. Clone size is shown for a subset of rows, as once, few, many or a class of expanded clone.

V gene	J gene	clone size	D gene	CDR3 protein	CDR3 DNA
TRBV7-3	TRBJ1-2	NA	TRBD1	CASSPRGVTGSNYGYTF	TGTGCCAGCAGCCCCAGGGGAGTGACAGGGAGTAACTATGGCTACACCTTC
TRBV5-1	TRBJ2-7	NA	TRBD2	CASSPMTSGSYEQYF	TGCGCCAGCAGCCCCATGACTAGCGGGAGTTACGAGCAGTACTTC
TRBV28	TRBJ2-7	once	NA	CASRAGVYPNEQYF	TGTGCCAGCAGGGCCGGAGTCTACCCCAACGAGCAGTACTTC
TRBV18	TRBJ1-2	once	TRBD1	CASSPRQGSYGYTF	TGTGCCAGCTCACCACGACAGGGTAGCTATGGCTACACCTTC
TRBV6-5	TRBJ1-5	few	TRBD1	CASSYGQGNQPQHF	TGTGCCAGCAGTTACGGACAGGGGAATCAGCCCCAGCATTTT
TRBV10-3	TRBJ1-1	NA	NA	CAISESQGEKAFF	TGTGCCATCAGTGAGTCCCAGGGCGAAAAAGCTTTCTTT
TRBV27	TRBJ1-1	NA	TRBD1	CASRPGTGSTEAFF	TGTGCCAGCAGGCCCGGGACAGGGTCCACTGAAGCTTTCTTT
TRBV6-1	TRBJ2-5	NA	NA	CASSEGPRLETQYF	TGTGCCAGCAGTGAAGGACCCAGGTTGGAGACCCAGTACTTC
TRBV29-1	TRBJ2-3	NA	NA	CSYGLSGSTDTQYF	TGCAGTTATGGGTTATCCGGGTCCACAGATACGCAGTATTTT
TRBV4-1	TRBJ1-2	NA	NA	CASSQGLGYTF	TGCGCCAGCAGCCAAGGACTTGGCTACACCTTC
TRBV7-8	TRBJ1-5	NA	TRBD1	CASSARPGQGPYQPQHF	TGTGCCAGCAGCGCACGTCCGGGACAGGGGCCCTATCAGCCCCAGCATTTT
TRBV2	TRBJ1-2	NA	NA	CASRGQGIMYGYTF	TGTGCCAGCAGGGGGCAGGGGATTATGTACGGCTACACCTTC
TRBV7-9	TRBJ2-7	NA	TRBD2	CASRNGLAGDFVYEQYF	TGTGCCAGCAGAAACGGACTAGCGGGAGACTTCGTCTACGAGCAGTACTTC
TRBV7-9	TRBJ2-1	NA	NA	CASSFPAGFSYNEQFF	TGTGCCAGCAGCTTCCCGGCAGGGTTTTCCTACAATGAGCAGTTCTTC
TRBV6-5	TRBJ2-5	NA	TRBD1	CASSRTGGETQYF	TGTGCCAGCAGTAGGACAGGGGGAGAGACCCAGTACTTC
TRBV30	TRBJ1-4	NA	NA	CAWSVLLGREKLFF	TGTGCCTGGAGTGTACTTCTGGGGAGAGAAAAACTGTTTTTT
TRBV4-1	TRBJ1-1	NA	NA	CASSQAPNTEAFF	TGCGCCAGCAGCCAAGCCCCAAACACTGAAGCTTTCTTT
TRBV2	TRBJ1-4	NA	TRBD1	CASSDQTGGREKLFF	TGTGCCAGCAGTGACCAGACAGGGGGTAGAGAAAAACTGTTTTTT
TRBV24-1	TRBJ2-1	NA	NA	CATSDLSGGSYNEQFF	TGTGCCACCAGTGATCTCTCAGGGGGGTCCTACAATGAGCAGTTCTTC
TRBV7-3	TRBJ2-2	NA	NA	CASTLGGTGELFF	TGTGCCAGCACCTTGGGGGGAACCGGGGAGCTGTTTTTT
TRBV30	TRBJ1-5	NA	NA	CAWSGDPVRGENQPQHF	TGTGCCTGGAGTGGGGACCCCGTCAGGGGCGAAAATCAGCCCCAGCATTTT
TRBV27	TRBJ2-7	NA	NA	CASSLRGFSSYEQYF	TGTGCCAGCAGTTTACGTGGTTTTAGCTCCTACGAGCAGTACTTC
TRBV19	TRBJ2-5	NA	NA	CASSMRETQYF	TGTGCCAGTAGTATGAGGGAGACCCAGTACTTC
TRBV27	TRBJ2-3	once	TRBD1	CASKPTGSGTQYF	TGTGCCAGCAAGCCGACAGGGTCGGGTACGCAGTATTTT
TRBV6-5	TRBJ1-5	NA	NA	CASSLEQGQPQHF	TGTGCCAGCAGCCTAGAACAGGGTCAGCCCCAGCATTTT
TRBV3-1/TRBV3-2	TRBJ2-5	NA	NA	CASSRQQETQYF	TGTGCCAGCAGCCGACAGCAAGAGACCCAGTACTTC
TRBV6-5	TRBJ1-6	NA	TRBD1	CASSTRGPVDSPLHF	TGTGCCAGCAGTACCAGGGGGCCGGTGGATTCACCCCTCCACTTT
TRBV7-2	TRBJ2-5	NA	NA	CASSLAVGQGGTQYF	TGTGCCAGCAGCTTAGCAGTAGGGCAGGGGGGGACCCAGTACTTC
TRBV2	TRBJ2-7	few	NA	CASSVGRDYEQYF	TGTGCCAGCAGTGTCGGCAGGGATTACGAGCAGTACTTC
TRBV5-3	TRBJ2-1	NA	NA	CARSLGRRNYNEQFF	TGTGCCAGAAGCTTGGGGCGGAGGAACTACAATGAGCAGTTCTTC
TRBV28	TRBJ2-7	NA	TRBD2	CASSLFAGGPYEQYF	TGTGCCAGCAGTTTATTTGCGGGGGGACCCTACGAGCAGTACTTC
TRBV4-1	TRBJ2-1	NA	TRBD1	CASSAQGQENYNEQFF	TGCGCCAGCAGCGCGCAGGGACAGGAAAACTACAATGAGCAGTTCTTC
TRBV19	TRBJ1-1	NA	NA	CASKTGLSRTEAFF	TGTGCCAGTAAAACAGGGTTATCGAGAACTGAAGCTTTCTTT
TRBV5-8	TRBJ1-2	NA	NA	CASSFGGSTRVWTF	TGTGCCAGCAGCTTTGGGGGGAGTACACGGGTTTGGACCTTC
TRBV5-8	TRBJ1-2	NA	TRBD1	CASSRGTASYGYTF	TGTGCCAGCAGCCGAGGGACAGCCTCCTATGGCTACACCTTC
TRBV9	TRBJ2-3	NA	TRBD2	CASSGGDGRADTQYF	TGTGCCAGCAGCGGGGGCGACGGGAGGGCAGATACGCAGTATTTT
TRBV5-1	TRBJ2-2	NA	TRBD2	CASSSTSGHTGELFF	TGCGCCAGCAGCTCTACTAGCGGCCACACCGGGGAGCTGTTTTTT
TRBV4-1	TRBJ2-7	once	TRBD2	CASSQDPSGSAYHYEQYF	TGCGCCAGCAGCCAAGATCCCAGCGGGAGTGCATATCACTACGAGCAGTACTTC
TRBV24-1	TRBJ1-5	few	TRBD1	CATSDSGQVNQPQHF	TGTGCCACCAGTGATTCCGGACAGGTAAATCAGCCCCAGCATTTT
TRBV15	TRBJ2-5	NA	TRBD2	CATSRDGGVSLSGGTQYF	TGTGCCACCAGCAGAGATGGGGGGGTTTCACTATCGGGAGGGACCCAGTACTTC
TRBV5-1	TRBJ2-1	NA	TRBD2	CASSSGLASVDEQFF	TGCGCCAGCAGCTCCGGACTAGCGAGCGTTGATGAGCAGTTCTTC
TRBV5-1	TRBJ1-1	NA	NA	CASSLDPTGTEAFF	TGCGCCAGCAGCTTGGATCCGACGGGCACTGAAGCTTTCTTT
TRBV6-2/TRBV6-3	TRBJ2-5	once	NA	CASSYRSGRRAETQYF	TGTGCCAGCAGTTACAGGAGCGGACGGCGGGCAGAGACCCAGTACTTC
TRBV7-9	TRBJ1-6	NA	NA	CASSLGGEGNSPLHF	TGTGCCAGCAGCTTAGGGGGGGAAGGAAATTCACCCCTCCACTTT
TRBV4-1	TRBJ2-1	NA	TRBD2	CASSQLRGTGNEQFF	TGCGCCAGCAGCCAACTGCGGGGGACGGGCAATGAGCAGTTCTTC
TRBV18	TRBJ2-4	NA	TRBD2	CASSPIGVAGDLAKNIQYF	TGTGCCAGCTCACCAATAGGGGTAGCGGGAGATTTGGCCAAAAACATTCAGTACTTC
TRBV6-1	TRBJ2-7	NA	NA	CASSEDVQAPYEQYF	TGTGCCAGCAGTGAAGACGTACAGGCCCCCTACGAGCAGTACTTC
TRBV19	TRBJ2-7	NA	NA	CASSPRIRGPASYEQYF	TGTGCCAGTAGTCCTCGGATTCGGGGTCCGGCCTCCTACGAGCAGTACTTC
TRBV27	TRBJ2-7	NA	TRBD2	CASSPGTSGRGEQYF	TGTGCCAGCAGTCCGGGGACTAGCGGGAGAGGTGAGCAGTACTTC
TRBV5-1	TRBJ2-1	NA	TRBD2	CASSSYSGGRLEQFF	TGCGCCAGCAGCTCTTATAGCGGGGGACGTCTTGAGCAGTTCTTC
TRBV5-1	TRBJ2-3	NA	TRBD1	CASSSTGTGDSDTQYF	TGCGCCAGCAGCTCTACCGGGACAGGGGACTCAGATACGCAGTATTTT
TRBV9	TRBJ2-7	NA	TRBD1	CASSAGTEYDYEQYF	TGTGCCAGCAGCGCCGGGACAGAATACGACTACGAGCAGTACTTC